This TCR beta chain is from a study of T cells in Graves' hyperthyroidism and ophthalmopathy. Turning to the study itself: Upon initial diagnosis and before any treatment, peripheral blood was collected.

Germline CDR1 and CDR2: KGHSH and LQKENI. The CDR3 has 13 residues. A remark on this clonotype: One junction end disagrees with the germline gene, perhaps due to a read error.

The patients, who ranged from 18 to 65 in age, presented with newly diagnosed hyperthyroidism lasting under 2 months. Clinicians diagnosed patients from clinical symptoms, serum thyroxine and TRAb, thyroid ultrasound and orbital computed tomography. Amplified TCR beta CDR3 regions derived from RNA transcripts. During a first-round RT-PCR of the TCR CDR3, the HTBI primer set was used. TCRdb used MiXCR to reprocess the multiplex PCR reads, holding one entry per CDR3 protein. Seen here are about 770,000 distinct CDR3 sequences, over 15% observed once, and the top ten hold approximately 16%. The sequencing input was blood. The clonotype was recovered from a woman between 45 and 60 years old with Graves' hyperthyroidism that later progressed to Graves' ophthalmopathy. The V call is TRBV18, the J call TRBJ1-2; 7 nucleotides match TRBD1. CDR3 in amino acids: CASSPGTEHGYIF. The CDR3 coding sequence is TGTGCCAGCTCACCTGGGACAGAGCATGGCTACATCTTC.